The TCR beta chain under discussion was sequenced for a study of T cells in Graves' hyperthyroidism and ophthalmopathy. The study's findings and limits: From stable hyperthyroidism, ophthalmopathy was set apart by a 13 V-J model.

Under 3 months was the duration of disease in ophthalmopathy patients, who also had a Clinical Activity Score of at least 3 and a NOSPECS grade of at least 4. Uncontrolled infection, other autoimmune disease, pregnancy or lactation led to exclusion. RNA transcripts gave rise to amplified TCR beta CDR3 regions. The TCR CDR3 first-round RT-PCR relied on the HTBI primer set. Each CDR3 protein is one row after TCRdb ran MiXCR on the multiplex PCR reads. The sample consists of more than 500,000 distinct CDR3 sequences, about 16% of them appearing once. This clonotype was picked up a small number of times. Its antigen is not identified. After removal of 0 bases from V and 9 bases from J, the junction contained 8 bases not matched to a gene. The CDR3 is 14 residues long. Germline lookup yields CDR1 ENHRY and CDR2 SYGVKD.

V is TRBV10-3 and J is TRBJ2-7; 7 nucleotides match TRBD1. This TCR came from a woman in her 30s with Graves' ophthalmopathy. Sequenced input: blood. The CDR3 loop reads CAISESGTARGQYF. The DNA of the CDR3 is TGTGCCATCAGTGAGTCGGGGACAGCTAGGGGGCAGTACTTC.